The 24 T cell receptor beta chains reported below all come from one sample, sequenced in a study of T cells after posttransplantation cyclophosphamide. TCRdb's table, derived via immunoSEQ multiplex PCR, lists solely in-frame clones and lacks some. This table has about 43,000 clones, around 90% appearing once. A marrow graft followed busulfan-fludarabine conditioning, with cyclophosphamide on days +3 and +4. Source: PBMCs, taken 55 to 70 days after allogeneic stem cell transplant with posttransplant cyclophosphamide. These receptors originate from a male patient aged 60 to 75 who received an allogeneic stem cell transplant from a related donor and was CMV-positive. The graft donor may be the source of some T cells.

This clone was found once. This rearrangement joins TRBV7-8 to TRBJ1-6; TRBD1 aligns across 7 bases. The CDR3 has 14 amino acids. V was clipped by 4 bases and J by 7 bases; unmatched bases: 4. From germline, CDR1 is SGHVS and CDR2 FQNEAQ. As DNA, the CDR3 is TGTGCCAGCAGCTGGCAGACAGGGAATTCACCCCTCCACTTT. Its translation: CASSWQTGNSPLHF.

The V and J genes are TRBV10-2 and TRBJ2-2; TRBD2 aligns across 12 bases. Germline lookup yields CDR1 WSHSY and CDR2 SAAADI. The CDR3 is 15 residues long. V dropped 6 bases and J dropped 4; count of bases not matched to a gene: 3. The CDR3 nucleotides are TGCGCCAGCAGCACTAGCGGGGGGACCACCGGGGAGCTGTTTTTT. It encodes CASSTSGGTTGELFF.

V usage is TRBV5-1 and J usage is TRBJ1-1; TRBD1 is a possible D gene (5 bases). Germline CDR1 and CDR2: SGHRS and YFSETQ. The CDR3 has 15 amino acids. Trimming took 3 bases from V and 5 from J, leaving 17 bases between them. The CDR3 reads CASSWGGVGRTEAFF. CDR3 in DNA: TGCGCCAGCAGCTGGGGGGGGGTAGGGAGAACTGAAGCTTTCTTT.

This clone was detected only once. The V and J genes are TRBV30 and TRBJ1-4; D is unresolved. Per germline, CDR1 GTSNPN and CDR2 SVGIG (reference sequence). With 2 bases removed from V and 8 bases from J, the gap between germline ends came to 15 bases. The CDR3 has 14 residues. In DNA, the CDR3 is TGTGCCTGGAGTCCGACTGACGCGGGGGAAAAACTGTTTTTT. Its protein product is CAWSPTDAGEKLFF.

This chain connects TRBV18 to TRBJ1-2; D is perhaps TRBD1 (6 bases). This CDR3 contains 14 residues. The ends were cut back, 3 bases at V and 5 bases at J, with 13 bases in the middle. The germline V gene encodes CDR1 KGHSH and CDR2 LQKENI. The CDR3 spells CASSPPTGIYGYTF. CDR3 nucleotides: TGTGCCAGCTCACCCCCTACAGGGATATATGGCTACACCTTC.

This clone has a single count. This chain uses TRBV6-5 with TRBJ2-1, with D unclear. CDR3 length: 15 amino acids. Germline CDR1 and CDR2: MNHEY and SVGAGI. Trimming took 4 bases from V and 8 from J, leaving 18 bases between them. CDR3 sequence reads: CASSSSTEIIDEQFF. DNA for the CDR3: TGTGCCAGCAGTTCTAGTACGGAAATTATCGATGAGCAGTTCTTC.

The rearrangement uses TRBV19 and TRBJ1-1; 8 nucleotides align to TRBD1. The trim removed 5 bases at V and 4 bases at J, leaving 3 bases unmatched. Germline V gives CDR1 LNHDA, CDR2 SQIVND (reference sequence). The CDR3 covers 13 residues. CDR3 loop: CASSVTGGTEAFF. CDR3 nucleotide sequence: TGTGCCAGTAGTGTAACAGGGGGCACTGAAGCTTTCTTT.

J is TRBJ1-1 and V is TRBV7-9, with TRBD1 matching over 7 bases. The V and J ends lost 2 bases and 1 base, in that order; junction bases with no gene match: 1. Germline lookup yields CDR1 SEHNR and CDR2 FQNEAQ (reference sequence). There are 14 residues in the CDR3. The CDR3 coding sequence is TGTGCCAGCAGCTTATGGGACAGGAACACTGAAGCTTTCTTT. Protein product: CASSLWDRNTEAFF. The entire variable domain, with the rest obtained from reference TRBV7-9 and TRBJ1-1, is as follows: DTGVSQNPRHKITKRGQNVTFRCDPISEHNRLYWYRQTLGQGPEFLTYFQNEAQLEKSRLLSDRFSAERPKGSFSTLEIQRTEQGDSAMYLCASSLWDRNTEAFFGQGTRLTVV.

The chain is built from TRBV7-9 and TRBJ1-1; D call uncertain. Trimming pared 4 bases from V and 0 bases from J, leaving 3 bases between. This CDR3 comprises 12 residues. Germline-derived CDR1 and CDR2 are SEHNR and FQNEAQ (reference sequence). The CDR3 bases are TGTGCCAGCAGCTATATGAACACTGAAGCTTTCTTT. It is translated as CASSYMNTEAFF. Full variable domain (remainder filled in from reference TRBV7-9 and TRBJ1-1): DTGVSQNPRHKITKRGQNVTFRCDPISEHNRLYWYRQTLGQGPEFLTYFQNEAQLEKSRLLSDRFSAERPKGSFSTLEIQRTEQGDSAMYLCASSYMNTEAFFGQGTRLTVV.

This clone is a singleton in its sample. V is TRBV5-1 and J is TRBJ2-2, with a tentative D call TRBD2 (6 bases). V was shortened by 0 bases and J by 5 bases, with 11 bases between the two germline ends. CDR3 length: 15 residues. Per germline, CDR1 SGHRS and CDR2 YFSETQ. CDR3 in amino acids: CASSLDVRGTGELFF. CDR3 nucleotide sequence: TGCGCCAGCAGCTTGGATGTCCGGGGGACCGGGGAGCTGTTTTTT.

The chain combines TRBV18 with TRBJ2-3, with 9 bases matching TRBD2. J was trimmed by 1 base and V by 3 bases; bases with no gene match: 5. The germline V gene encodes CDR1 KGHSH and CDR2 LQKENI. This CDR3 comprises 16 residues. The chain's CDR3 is CASSPGAGGRTDTQYF. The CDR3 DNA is TGTGCCAGCTCACCGGGAGCGGGGGGCCGCACAGATACGCAGTATTTT.

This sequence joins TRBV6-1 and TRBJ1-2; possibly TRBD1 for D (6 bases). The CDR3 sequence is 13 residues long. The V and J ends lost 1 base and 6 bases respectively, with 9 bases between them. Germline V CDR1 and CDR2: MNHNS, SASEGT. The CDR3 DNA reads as TGTGCCAGCAGTGAAGAAAGGACAGATGGCTACACCTTC. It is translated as CASSEERTDGYTF.

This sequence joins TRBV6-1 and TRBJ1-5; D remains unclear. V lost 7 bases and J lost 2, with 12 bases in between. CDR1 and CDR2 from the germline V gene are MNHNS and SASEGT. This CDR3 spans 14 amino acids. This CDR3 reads CASIPGGGNQPQHF. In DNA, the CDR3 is TGTGCCAGCATCCCGGGAGGCGGCAATCAGCCCCAGCATTTT.

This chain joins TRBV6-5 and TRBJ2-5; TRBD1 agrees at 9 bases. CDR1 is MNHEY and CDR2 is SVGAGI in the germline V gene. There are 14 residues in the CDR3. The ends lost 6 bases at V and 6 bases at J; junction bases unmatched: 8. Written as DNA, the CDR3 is TGTGCCAGCAGCACCGGGACAGGGTTTAAGACCCAGTACTTC. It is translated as CASSTGTGFKTQYF.

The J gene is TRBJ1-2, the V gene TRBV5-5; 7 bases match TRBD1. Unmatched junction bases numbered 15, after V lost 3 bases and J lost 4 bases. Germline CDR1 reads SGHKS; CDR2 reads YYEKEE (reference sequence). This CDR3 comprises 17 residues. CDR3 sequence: CASSSYVTGEVRYGYTF. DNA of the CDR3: TGTGCCAGCAGCTCCTACGTAACAGGGGAGGTGCGCTATGGCTACACCTTC.

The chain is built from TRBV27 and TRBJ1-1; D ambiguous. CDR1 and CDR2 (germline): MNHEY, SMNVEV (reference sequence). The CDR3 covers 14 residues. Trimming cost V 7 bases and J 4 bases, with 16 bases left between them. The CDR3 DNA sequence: TGTGCCAGCAAACCCCGGGCGGGGTTCACTGAAGCTTTCTTT. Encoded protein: CASKPRAGFTEAFF.

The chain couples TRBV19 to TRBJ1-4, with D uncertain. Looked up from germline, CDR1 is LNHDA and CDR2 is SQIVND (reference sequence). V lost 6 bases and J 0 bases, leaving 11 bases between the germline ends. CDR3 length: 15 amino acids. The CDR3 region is CASSLDTPTNEKLFF. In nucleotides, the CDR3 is TGTGCCAGTAGCCTCGACACCCCAACTAATGAAAAACTGTTTTTT.

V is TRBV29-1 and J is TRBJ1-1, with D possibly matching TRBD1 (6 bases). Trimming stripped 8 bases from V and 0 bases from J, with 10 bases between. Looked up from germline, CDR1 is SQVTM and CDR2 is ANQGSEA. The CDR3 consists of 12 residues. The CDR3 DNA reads TGCAGCACAGGACAGATGAACACTGAAGCTTTCTTT. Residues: CSTGQMNTEAFF. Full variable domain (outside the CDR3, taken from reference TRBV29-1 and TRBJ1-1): SAVISQKPSRDICQRGTSLTIQCQVDSQVTMMFWYRQQPGQSLTLIATANQGSEATYESGFVIDKFPISRPNLTFSTLTVSNMSPEDSSIYLCSTGQMNTEAFFGQGTRLTVV.

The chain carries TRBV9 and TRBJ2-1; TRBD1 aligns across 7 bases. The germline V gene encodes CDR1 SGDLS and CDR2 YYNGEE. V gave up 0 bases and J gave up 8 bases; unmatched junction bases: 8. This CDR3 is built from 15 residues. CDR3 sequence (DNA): TGTGCCAGCAGCGTAGCGACTCAGGGGACAGATGAGCAGTTCTTC. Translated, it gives CASSVATQGTDEQFF.

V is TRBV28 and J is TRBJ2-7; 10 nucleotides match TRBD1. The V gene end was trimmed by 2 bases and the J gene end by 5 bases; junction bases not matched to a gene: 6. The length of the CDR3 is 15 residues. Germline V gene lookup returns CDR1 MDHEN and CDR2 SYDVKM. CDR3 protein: CASSLGGTGVDEQYF. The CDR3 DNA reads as TGTGCCAGCAGTTTAGGTGGGACAGGGGTCGACGAGCAGTACTTC.

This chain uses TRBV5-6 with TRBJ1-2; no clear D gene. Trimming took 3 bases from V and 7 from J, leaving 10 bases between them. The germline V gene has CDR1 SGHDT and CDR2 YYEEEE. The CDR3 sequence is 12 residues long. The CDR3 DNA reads TGTGCCAGCAGCTCCGGGTCTCTTGGCTACACCTTC. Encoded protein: CASSSGSLGYTF.

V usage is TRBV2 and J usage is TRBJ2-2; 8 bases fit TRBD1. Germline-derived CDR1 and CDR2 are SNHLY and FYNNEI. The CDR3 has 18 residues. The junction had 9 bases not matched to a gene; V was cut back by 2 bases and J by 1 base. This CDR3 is CASSERTGSLMNTGELFF. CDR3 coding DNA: TGTGCCAGCAGTGAACGGACAGGGTCCCTGATGAACACCGGGGAGCTGTTTTTT.

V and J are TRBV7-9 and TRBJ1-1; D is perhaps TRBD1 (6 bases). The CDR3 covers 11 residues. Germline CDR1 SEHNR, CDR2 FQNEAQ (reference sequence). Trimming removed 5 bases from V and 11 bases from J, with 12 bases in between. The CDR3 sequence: CASSHEGEAFF. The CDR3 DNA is TGTGCCAGCAGCCACGAGGGGGAGGCTTTCTTT.

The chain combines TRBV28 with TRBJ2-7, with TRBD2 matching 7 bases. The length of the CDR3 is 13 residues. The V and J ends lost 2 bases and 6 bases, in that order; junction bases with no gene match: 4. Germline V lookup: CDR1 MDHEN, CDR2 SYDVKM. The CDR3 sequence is CASSLPWGGEQYV. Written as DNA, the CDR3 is TGTGCCAGCAGTTTACCTTGGGGGGGCGAGCAGTACGTC.